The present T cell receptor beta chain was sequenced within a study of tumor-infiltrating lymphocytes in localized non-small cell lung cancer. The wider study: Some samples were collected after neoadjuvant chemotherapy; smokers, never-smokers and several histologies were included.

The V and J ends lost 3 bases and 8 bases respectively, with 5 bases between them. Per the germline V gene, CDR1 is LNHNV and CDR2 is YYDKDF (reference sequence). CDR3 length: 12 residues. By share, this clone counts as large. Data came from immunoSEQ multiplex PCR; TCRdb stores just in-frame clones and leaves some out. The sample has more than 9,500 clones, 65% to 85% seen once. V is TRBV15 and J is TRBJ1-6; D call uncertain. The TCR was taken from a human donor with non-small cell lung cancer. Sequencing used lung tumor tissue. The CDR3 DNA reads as TGTGCCACCAGCAGCTCATATTCACCCCTCCACTTT. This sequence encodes CATSSSYSPLHF.